Listed below are T cell receptor beta chains from one sample, sequenced in a study of blood T cell repertoires in COVID-19. The repertoire was sequenced with immunoSEQ multiplex PCR; TCRdb's copy has only in-frame clones and lacks some. Altogether about 180,000 clones are present, 65% to 85% being singletons, with the ten largest covering 5.5% to 8%. The sample was peripheral blood. Receptors originate from a woman in her thirties or forties with COVID-19, enrolled during active disease. The CDR3 runs from the conserved cysteine through the conserved F or W. D genes are given only for firm matches. Only part of the rows carry a size: once, few, many, or a class if the clone is expanded.

size	V	D	J	CDR3	DNA
NA	TRBV7-3	NA	TRBJ2-3	CASTYRGSLADTQYF	TGTGCCAGCACCTATCGGGGTTCTCTTGCAGATACGCAGTATTTT
few	TRBV27	TRBD2	TRBJ2-2	CASAVLAVDTGELFF	TGTGCCAGCGCCGTACTAGCGGTAGACACCGGGGAGCTGTTTTTT
NA	TRBV12-3/TRBV12-4	NA	TRBJ2-3	CASSQTRDTQYF	TGTGCCAGCAGTCAAACCCGGGATACGCAGTATTTT
NA	TRBV29-1	NA	TRBJ2-7	CSVGGSFQSEQYF	TGCAGCGTTGGAGGGTCCTTCCAAAGCGAGCAGTACTTC
NA	TRBV3-1/TRBV3-2	TRBD2	TRBJ2-2	CASSPRLAGGASGPNTGELFF	TGTGCCAGCAGCCCCAGACTAGCGGGGGGGGCAAGTGGACCGAACACCGGGGAGCTGTTTTTT
NA	TRBV2	NA	TRBJ2-3	CASIQGSTDTQYF	TGTGCCAGCATTCAGGGGAGCACAGATACGCAGTATTTT
NA	TRBV6-6	NA	TRBJ1-3	CASDGQASGNTIYF	TGTGCCAGCGATGGGCAGGCCTCTGGAAACACCATATATTTT
NA	TRBV4-1	NA	TRBJ2-7	CASSQVNVGPFYEQYF	TGCGCCAGCAGCCAAGTAAATGTGGGGCCCTTCTACGAGCAGTACTTC
NA	TRBV11-2	NA	TRBJ1-2	CASSLGGGNYGYTF	TGTGCCAGCAGCTTAGGGGGCGGTAACTATGGCTACACCTTC
once	TRBV5-5	NA	TRBJ1-2	CASSKPPGPTNYGYTF	TGTGCCAGCAGCAAACCCCCAGGGCCTACTAACTATGGCTACACCTTC
once	TRBV27	NA	TRBJ1-2	CASSSHPLDSSYGYTF	TGTGCCAGCAGTTCCCACCCCCTGGACAGTTCATATGGCTACACCTTC
few	TRBV5-1	TRBD1	TRBJ1-2	CASSWGQGSNGYTF	TGCGCCAGCAGCTGGGGACAGGGGTCGAATGGCTACACCTTC
NA	TRBV11-3	TRBD2	TRBJ2-1	CASKGGGAHNEQFF	TGTGCCAGCAAAGGCGGGGGGGCCCACAATGAGCAGTTCTTC
NA	TRBV27	TRBD1	TRBJ2-3	CASTPRDRRLSTDTQYF	TGTGCCAGCACCCCCAGGGACAGGAGACTTAGCACAGATACGCAGTATTTT
NA	TRBV12-3/TRBV12-4	NA	TRBJ1-2	CASSTRQLRRSTF	TGTGCCAGCAGTACCAGACAGTTAAGGCGGAGCACCTTC
NA	TRBV28	TRBD1	TRBJ1-1	CASSDTRGQLNTEAFF	TGTGCCAGCAGCGATACCCGGGGACAGTTGAACACTGAAGCTTTCTTT
NA	TRBV5-6	NA	TRBJ2-3	CASSLGTARDTQYF	TGTGCCAGCAGCTTGGGGACAGCCCGGGATACGCAGTATTTT
NA	TRBV5-1	NA	TRBJ1-5	CASSWAPRAQPQHF	TGCGCCAGCAGCTGGGCACCGCGAGCTCAGCCCCAGCATTTT
once	TRBV7-8	NA	TRBJ1-2	CASSLAGQGDYGYTF	TGTGCCAGCAGCTTAGCGGGGCAGGGCGACTATGGCTACACCTTC
NA	TRBV11-2	TRBD1	TRBJ2-7	CASSLGQGVWNEQYF	TGTGCCAGCAGCTTAGGGCAGGGGGTCTGGAACGAGCAGTACTTC
NA	TRBV2	NA	TRBJ1-1	CASRVGGNTEAFF	TGTGCCAGCAGAGTGGGGGGGAACACTGAAGCTTTCTTT
NA	TRBV28	NA	TRBJ1-5	CASSVRETQPQHF	TGTGCCAGCAGCGTCAGGGAAACTCAGCCCCAGCATTTT
NA	TRBV18	NA	TRBJ2-7	CASSPWGQVRDEQYF	TGTGCCAGCTCGCCCTGGGGGCAGGTTCGAGACGAGCAGTACTTC
NA	TRBV7-8	TRBD2	TRBJ2-1	CASSWGGLYNEQFF	TGTGCCAGCAGCTGGGGGGGACTGTACAATGAGCAGTTCTTC
few	TRBV6-5	NA	TRBJ1-1	CASSSTAMNTEAFF	TGTGCCAGCAGTTCGACAGCCATGAACACTGAAGCTTTCTTT
NA	TRBV5-4	TRBD2	TRBJ2-7	CASSGLAGSEQYF	TGTGCCAGCAGCGGTCTAGCGGGAAGCGAGCAGTACTTC
NA	TRBV9	TRBD2	TRBJ2-1	CASSGGTSGSTYNEQFF	TGTGCCAGCAGCGGTGGGACTAGCGGGAGCACATACAATGAGCAGTTCTTC
NA	TRBV19	NA	TRBJ1-5	CASSTREHQPQHF	TGTGCCAGTAGTACCCGGGAGCATCAGCCCCAGCATTTT
NA	TRBV5-8	TRBD2	TRBJ2-5	CASSLMRLAAAQYF	TGTGCCAGCAGCTTGATGCGACTAGCTGCGGCCCAGTACTTC
NA	TRBV29-1	TRBD2	TRBJ2-1	CSAGLAGGVEQFF	TGCAGCGCCGGACTAGCGGGAGGTGTGGAGCAGTTCTTC
NA	TRBV7-3	NA	TRBJ2-1	CASSLIWGEGYNEQFF	TGTGCCAGCAGCCTAATCTGGGGGGAAGGCTACAATGAGCAGTTCTTC
few	TRBV2	NA	TRBJ2-3	CASSNEARNTDTQYF	TGTGCCAGCAGCAACGAAGCGAGGAACACAGATACGCAGTATTTT
NA	TRBV7-9	NA	TRBJ2-7	CASSLLTPGSYEQYF	TGTGCCAGCAGCCTCCTTACCCCCGGGTCCTACGAGCAGTACTTC
NA	TRBV11-3	NA	TRBJ1-6	CASSWTEDSPLHF	TGTGCCAGCAGTTGGACAGAAGATTCACCCCTCCACTTT
NA	TRBV9	TRBD2	TRBJ2-7	CASTRTSGSYEQYF	TGTGCCAGCACAAGGACTAGCGGATCCTACGAGCAGTACTTC
NA	TRBV28	TRBD1	TRBJ1-6	CASNQGGNSPLHF	TGTGCCAGCAACCAAGGGGGCAATTCACCCCTCCACTTT
NA	TRBV3-1/TRBV3-2	TRBD1	TRBJ1-6	CASSQDGTGLENSPLHF	TGTGCCAGCAGCCAAGACGGGACAGGGTTGGAGAATTCACCCCTCCACTTT
NA	TRBV10-3	NA	TRBJ1-1	CAISGDTEAFF	TGTGCCATCAGCGGGGACACTGAAGCTTTCTTT
NA	TRBV27	NA	TRBJ1-5	CASSSDSLNQPQHF	TGTGCCAGCAGTTCGGACAGCTTAAATCAGCCCCAGCATTTT
once	TRBV6-5	NA	TRBJ2-5	CASSYGPSRQGETQYF	TGTGCCAGCAGTTACGGGCCATCGCGGCAGGGCGAGACCCAGTACTTC
NA	TRBV9	TRBD2	TRBJ2-6	CASSPSGGSGANVLTF	TGTGCCAGCAGTCCTAGCGGGGGGTCTGGGGCCAACGTCCTGACTTTC
NA	TRBV5-1	TRBD1	TRBJ1-2	CASSDRGSYGYTF	TGCGCCAGCAGTGACAGGGGGTCCTATGGCTACACCTTC
few	TRBV14	NA	TRBJ1-1	CASSNLIYGGEAFF	TGTGCCAGCAGCAATCTTATCTACGGAGGTGAAGCTTTCTTT
NA	TRBV29-1	TRBD1	TRBJ1-4	CSAQTGALEKLFF	TGCAGCGCCCAGACAGGGGCGTTGGAAAAACTGTTTTTT
NA	TRBV5-1	NA	TRBJ1-4	CASWEGSVANEKLFF	TGCGCCAGCTGGGAGGGATCCGTGGCTAATGAAAAACTGTTTTTT
few	TRBV2	NA	TRBJ1-1	CASSEVAGTEAFF	TGTGCCAGCAGTGAGGTGGCGGGGACTGAAGCTTTCTTT
NA	TRBV5-1	NA	TRBJ1-4	CASSLDERTNEKLFF	TGCGCCAGCAGCTTGGATGAGCGAACTAATGAAAAACTGTTTTTT
NA	TRBV28	TRBD2	TRBJ2-2	CASSLSPSGDPNTGELFF	TGTGCCAGCAGTTTATCTCCTAGCGGGGATCCGAACACCGGGGAGCTGTTTTTT
few	TRBV6-4	TRBD1	TRBJ2-3	CASSVTGGKADTQYF	TGTGCCAGCAGTGTGACAGGGGGCAAGGCAGATACGCAGTATTTT
NA	TRBV18	TRBD1	TRBJ1-1	CASSPRTGWNTEAFF	TGTGCCAGCTCACCGCGGACAGGGTGGAACACTGAAGCTTTCTTT
NA	TRBV28	NA	TRBJ2-7	CASTPGGLPYEQYF	TGTGCCAGCACCCCCGGGGGGCTCCCCTACGAGCAGTACTTC
NA	TRBV19	NA	TRBJ1-2	CASTRPAYGYTF	TGTGCCAGTACGCGGCCGGCCTATGGCTACACCTTC
NA	TRBV6-5	TRBD1	TRBJ1-1	CASSYRGTGISEAFF	TGTGCCAGCAGTTACCGAGGGACAGGGATTAGTGAAGCTTTCTTT
NA	TRBV7-9	NA	TRBJ1-5	CASSHGRESNQPQHF	TGTGCCAGCAGCCATGGGAGGGAAAGTAATCAGCCCCAGCATTTT
NA	TRBV28	TRBD2	TRBJ2-5	CASSFLGGAPQETQYF	TGTGCCAGCAGTTTCCTCGGGGGGGCCCCTCAAGAGACCCAGTACTTC
NA	TRBV5-1	NA	TRBJ2-1	CASSLVGGASEQFF	TGCGCCAGCAGCTTGGTAGGCGGGGCAAGTGAGCAGTTCTTC
NA	TRBV5-4	NA	TRBJ1-4	CASRSGGESNEKLFF	TGTGCCAGCAGGTCCGGGGGGGAAAGTAATGAAAAACTGTTTTTT